This TCR beta chain was captured by sequencing in a study of early T cells in non-severe SARS-CoV-2 infection. About the research overall: RNA in bulk from unsorted whole blood was sequenced, and chains were unpaired.

General study points: Matching against VDJdb likely underestimated virus-specific expansions, favoring anti-spike CD8.

cDNA molecules, individually, were tagged with unique molecular identifiers. TCRdb reprocessed the 5' RACE reads with MiXCR, giving one entry per CDR3 protein. The data show some 73,000 distinct CDR3 sequences, with about 12% seen just once and 3.4% held by the top ten. In this sample, this clonotype turned up a few times. The antigen is not known. After removal of 3 bases from V and 2 bases from J, the junction contained 4 bases not matched to a gene. This CDR3 has 14 residues. Germline lookup yields CDR1 SGDLS and CDR2 YYNGEE. Sequencing was done on a sample of whole blood. The receptor was isolated from an adult who was a healthcare worker with PCR-confirmed SARS-CoV-2 infection or an uninfected control (not recorded which). The genes are TRBV9 and TRBJ1-1, with TRBD1 matching 7 bases. CDR3 loop: CASSADRANTEAFF. Written as DNA, the CDR3 is TGTGCCAGCAGCGCTGACAGGGCTAACACTGAAGCTTTCTTT.